The 5 T cell receptor beta chains presented below share a single source sample, sequenced in a study of blood T cell repertoires in COVID-19. Sequencing was performed with immunoSEQ multiplex PCR; in TCRdb, only in-frame clones are kept and a portion is missing. The profile shows some 110,000 clones, 80% to 90% of them singletons. Sequenced: peripheral blood. The receptors here all came from an older man who had recovered from COVID-19.

The chain employs TRBV7-2 and TRBJ1-1; 7 bases map to TRBD1. The CDR3 totals 16 residues. From germline, CDR1 is SGHTA and CDR2 FQGNSA. V was clipped by 5 bases and J by 4 bases; unmatched bases: 13. CDR3 loop: CASSLKPGPGGTEAFF. DNA for the CDR3: TGTGCCAGCAGCCTGAAGCCGGGACCAGGGGGCACTGAAGCTTTCTTT.

This clone was observed once. The chain uses TRBV28 and TRBJ2-3, with D possibly being TRBD2 (6 bases). The CDR3 extends over 17 amino acids. V was cut by 6 bases and J by 0 bases, with 19 bases left in between. Germline assignment: CDR1 MDHEN and CDR2 SYDVKM. The CDR3 here is CASSTDRDFTSTDTQYF. The DNA for the CDR3 is TGTGCCAGCAGCACCGACCGGGACTTCACTAGCACAGATACGCAGTATTTT.

In its sample, this clone was seen once. For the CDR3, the DNA is TGTGCCAGCATTAAGGAGGGAGGCACAGATACGCAGTATTTT. It specifies CASIKEGGTDTQYF. The rearrangement joins TRBV2 to TRBJ2-3; maybe TRBD2 (6 bases). With 7 bases removed from V and 1 base from J, the gap between germline ends came to 12 bases. CDR1 is SNHLY, CDR2 FYNNEI, per germline. CDR3 length equals 14 residues.

The chain joins TRBV7-9 to TRBJ2-7, with D perhaps matching TRBD2 (6 bases). Germline CDR1 reads SEHNR; CDR2 reads FQNEAQ (reference sequence). This CDR3 comprises 16 residues. V was pared by 2 bases and J by 2 bases, with 16 bases between. For the CDR3, the DNA is TGTGCCAGCAGCTTATTGAGACTAGGTGTAGCCTACGAGCAGTACTTC. This codes for CASSLLRLGVAYEQYF.

J is TRBJ2-5 and V is TRBV4-3; TRBD2 matches at 13 bases. Trimming cost V 4 bases and J 4 bases; bases outside gene matches: 6. The CDR3 extends over 16 amino acids. CDR1 and CDR2 from the germline V gene are LGHNA and YSLEER. In DNA, the CDR3 is TGCGCCAGCAGCCTCCGACTAGCGGGAGGAGGAGAGACCCAGTACTTC. Amino acid sequence: CASSLRLAGGGETQYF.